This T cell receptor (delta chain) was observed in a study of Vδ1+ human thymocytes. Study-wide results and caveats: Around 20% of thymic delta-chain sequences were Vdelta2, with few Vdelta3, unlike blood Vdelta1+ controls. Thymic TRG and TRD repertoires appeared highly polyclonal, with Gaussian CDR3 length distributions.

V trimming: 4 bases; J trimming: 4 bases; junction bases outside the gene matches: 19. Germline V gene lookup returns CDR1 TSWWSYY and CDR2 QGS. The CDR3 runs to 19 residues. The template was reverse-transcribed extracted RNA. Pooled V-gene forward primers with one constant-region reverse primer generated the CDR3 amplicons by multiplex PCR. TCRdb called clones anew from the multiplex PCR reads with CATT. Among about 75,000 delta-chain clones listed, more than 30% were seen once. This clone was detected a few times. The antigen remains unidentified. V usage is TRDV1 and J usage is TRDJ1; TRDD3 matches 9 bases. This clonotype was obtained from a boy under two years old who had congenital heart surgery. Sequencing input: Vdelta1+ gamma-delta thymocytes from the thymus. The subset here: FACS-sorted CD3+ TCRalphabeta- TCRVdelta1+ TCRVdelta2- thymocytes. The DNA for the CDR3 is TGTGCTCTTGGGGGCTTCTTCCACTTGGGGGATATGTCAGGCGATAAACTCATCTTT. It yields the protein CALGGFFHLGDMSGDKLIF.